This record concerns one T cell receptor beta chain sequence. Antigen: not known. This sample is part of a study of cytomegalovirus exposure and HLA in healthy donors. Study findings and constraints: Subsequent analysis showed first-cohort TCR clusters tending to co-occur in more than 90 validation repertoires. Overall, approximately 150 TCR beta chains were annotated as cytomegalovirus-associated.

This CDR3 is built from 14 residues. The V gene's germline CDR1 is MNHEY and CDR2 SVGAGI. With 5 bases removed from V and 2 bases from J, the gap between germline ends came to 13 bases. The data were produced by immunoSEQ multiplex PCR, yet TCRdb's version contains in-frame clones alone and is incomplete. The top ten clones hold roughly 5.2% of a sample with over 50,000 clones, more than 85% of them seen once. The receptor comes from a young man in good health and CMV-seropositive. The chain employs TRBV6-5 and TRBJ2-7, with TRBD1 as a possible D gene (6 bases). The sample comprised PBMCs. The CDR3 coding sequence is TGTGCCAGCAGTGGAAGAGGACAGACCTACGAGCAGTACTTC. This gives the protein CASSGRGQTYEQYF.